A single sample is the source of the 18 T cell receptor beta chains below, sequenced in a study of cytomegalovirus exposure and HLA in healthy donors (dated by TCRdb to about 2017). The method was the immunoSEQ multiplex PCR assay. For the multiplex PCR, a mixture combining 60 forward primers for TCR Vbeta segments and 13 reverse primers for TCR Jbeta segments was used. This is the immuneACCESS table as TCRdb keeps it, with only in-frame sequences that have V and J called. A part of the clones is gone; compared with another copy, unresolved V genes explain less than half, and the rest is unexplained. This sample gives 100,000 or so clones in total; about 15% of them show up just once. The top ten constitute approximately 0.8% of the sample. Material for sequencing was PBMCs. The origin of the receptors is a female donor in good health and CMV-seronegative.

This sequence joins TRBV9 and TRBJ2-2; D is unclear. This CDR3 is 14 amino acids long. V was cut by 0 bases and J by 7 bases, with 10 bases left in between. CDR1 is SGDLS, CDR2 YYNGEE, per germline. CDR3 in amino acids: CASSVVLVGGELFF. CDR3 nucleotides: TGTGCCAGCAGCGTAGTTCTAGTAGGCGGGGAGCTGTTTTTT.

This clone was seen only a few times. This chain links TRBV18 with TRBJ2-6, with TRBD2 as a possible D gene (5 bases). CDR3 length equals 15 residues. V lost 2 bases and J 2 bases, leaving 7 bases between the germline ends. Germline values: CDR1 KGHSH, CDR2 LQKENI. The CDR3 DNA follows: TGTGCCAGCTCACCAATCGGGGCTGGGGCCAACGTCCTGACTTTC. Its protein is CASSPIGAGANVLTF.

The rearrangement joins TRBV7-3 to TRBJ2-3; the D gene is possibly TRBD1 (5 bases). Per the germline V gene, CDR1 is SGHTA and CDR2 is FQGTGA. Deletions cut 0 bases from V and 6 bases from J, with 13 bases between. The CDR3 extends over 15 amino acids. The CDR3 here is CASSLTGGAGDTQYF. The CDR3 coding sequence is TGTGCCAGCAGCTTAACCGGTGGGGCCGGGGATACGCAGTATTTT.

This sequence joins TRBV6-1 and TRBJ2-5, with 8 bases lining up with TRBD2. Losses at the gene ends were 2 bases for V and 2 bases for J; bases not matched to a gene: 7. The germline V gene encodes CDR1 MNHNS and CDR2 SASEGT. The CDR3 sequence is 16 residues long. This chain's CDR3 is CASSERASGFQETQYF. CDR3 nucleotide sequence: TGTGCCAGCAGTGAAAGGGCTAGCGGGTTTCAAGAGACCCAGTACTTC.

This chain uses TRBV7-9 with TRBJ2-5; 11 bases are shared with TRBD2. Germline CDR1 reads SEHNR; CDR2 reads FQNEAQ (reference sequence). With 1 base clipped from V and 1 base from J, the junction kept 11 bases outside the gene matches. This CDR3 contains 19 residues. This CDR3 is CASSLEYRLAGGIQETQYF. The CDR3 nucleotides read TGTGCCAGCAGCTTAGAGTATCGGCTAGCGGGGGGAATCCAAGAGACCCAGTACTTC.

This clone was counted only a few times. The CDR3 protein is CATLQTGYNSPLHF. CDR3 in DNA: TGTGCCACCCTACAGACAGGTTATAATTCACCCCTCCACTTT. The chain combines TRBV6-5 with TRBJ1-6, with a weak D call TRBD1 (6 bases). V lost 10 bases and J lost 4, with 14 bases in between. Germline assignment: CDR1 MNHEY and CDR2 SVGAGI. CDR3 size: 14 residues.

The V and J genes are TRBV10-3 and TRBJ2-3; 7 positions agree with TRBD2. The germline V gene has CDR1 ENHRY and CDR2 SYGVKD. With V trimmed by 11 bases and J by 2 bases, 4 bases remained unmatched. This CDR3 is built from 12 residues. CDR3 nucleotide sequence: TGTGCCGGCGGGAGAGACACAGATACGCAGTATTTT. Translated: CAGGRDTDTQYF.

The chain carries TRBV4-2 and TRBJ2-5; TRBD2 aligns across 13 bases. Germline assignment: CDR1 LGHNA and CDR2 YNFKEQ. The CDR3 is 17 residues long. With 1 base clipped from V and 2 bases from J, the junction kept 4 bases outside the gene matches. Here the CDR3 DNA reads TGTGCCAGCAGCCAAGCTGGACTAGCGGGGGTACAAGAGACCCAGTACTTC. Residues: CASSQAGLAGVQETQYF.

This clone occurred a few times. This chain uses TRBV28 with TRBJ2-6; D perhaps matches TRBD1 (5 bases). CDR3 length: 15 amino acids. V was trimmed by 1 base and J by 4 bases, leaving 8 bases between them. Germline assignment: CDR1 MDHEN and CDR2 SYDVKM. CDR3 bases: TGTGCCAGCAGTTTATCAGGGCTCGGGGCCAACGTCCTGACTTTC. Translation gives CASSLSGLGANVLTF.

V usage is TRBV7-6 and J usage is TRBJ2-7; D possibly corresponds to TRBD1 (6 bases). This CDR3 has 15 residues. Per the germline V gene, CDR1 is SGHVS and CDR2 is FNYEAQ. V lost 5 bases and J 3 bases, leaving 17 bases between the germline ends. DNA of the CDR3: TGTGCCAGCAGCCTCACAGGGAACTTTAACTACGAGCAGTACTTC. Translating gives CASSLTGNFNYEQYF.

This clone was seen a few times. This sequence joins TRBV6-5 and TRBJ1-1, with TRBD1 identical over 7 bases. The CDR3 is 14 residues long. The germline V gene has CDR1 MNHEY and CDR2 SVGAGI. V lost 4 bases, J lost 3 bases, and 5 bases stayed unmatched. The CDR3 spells CASSWDSTYTEAFF. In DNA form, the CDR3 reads TGTGCCAGCAGTTGGGACAGCACCTACACTGAAGCTTTCTTT.

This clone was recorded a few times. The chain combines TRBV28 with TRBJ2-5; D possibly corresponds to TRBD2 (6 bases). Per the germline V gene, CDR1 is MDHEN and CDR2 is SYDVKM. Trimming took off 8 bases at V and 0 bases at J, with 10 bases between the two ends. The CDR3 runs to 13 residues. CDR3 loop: CASGGTDQETQYF. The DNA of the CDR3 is TGTGCCAGCGGGGGGACGGACCAAGAGACCCAGTACTTC.

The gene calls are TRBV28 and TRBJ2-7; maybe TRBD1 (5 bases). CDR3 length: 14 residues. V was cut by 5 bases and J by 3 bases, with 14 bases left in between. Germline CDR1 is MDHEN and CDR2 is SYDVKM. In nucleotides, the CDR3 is TGTGCCAGCAGTCTAAGGCAGGGAAACTACGAGCAGTACTTC. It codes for CASSLRQGNYEQYF.

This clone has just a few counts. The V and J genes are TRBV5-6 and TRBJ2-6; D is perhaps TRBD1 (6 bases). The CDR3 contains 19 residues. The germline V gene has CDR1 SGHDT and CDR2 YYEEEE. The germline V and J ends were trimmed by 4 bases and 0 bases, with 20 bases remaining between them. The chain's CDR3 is CASSARDRRKSSGANVLTF. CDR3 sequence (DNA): TGTGCCAGCAGCGCCCGAGACAGGAGAAAATCCTCTGGGGCCAACGTCCTGACTTTC.

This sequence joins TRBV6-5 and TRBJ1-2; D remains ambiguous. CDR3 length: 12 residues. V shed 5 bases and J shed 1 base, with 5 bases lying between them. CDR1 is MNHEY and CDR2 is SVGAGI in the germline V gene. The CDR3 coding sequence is TGTGCCAGCAGTAAGCGTAACTATGGCTACACCTTC. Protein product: CASSKRNYGYTF.

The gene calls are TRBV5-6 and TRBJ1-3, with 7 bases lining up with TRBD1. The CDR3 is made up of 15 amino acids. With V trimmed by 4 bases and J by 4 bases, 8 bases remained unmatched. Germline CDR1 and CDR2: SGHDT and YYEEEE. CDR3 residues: CASSAAGTVGNTIYF. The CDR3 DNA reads TGTGCCAGCAGCGCGGCCGGGACAGTGGGAAACACCATATATTTT.

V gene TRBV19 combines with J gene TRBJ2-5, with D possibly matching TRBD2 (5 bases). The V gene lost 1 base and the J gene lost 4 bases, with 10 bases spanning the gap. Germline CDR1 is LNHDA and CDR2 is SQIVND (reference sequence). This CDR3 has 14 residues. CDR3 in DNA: TGTGCCAGTAGTATAGGAGGAGGAGGAGAGACCCAGTACTTC. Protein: CASSIGGGGETQYF.

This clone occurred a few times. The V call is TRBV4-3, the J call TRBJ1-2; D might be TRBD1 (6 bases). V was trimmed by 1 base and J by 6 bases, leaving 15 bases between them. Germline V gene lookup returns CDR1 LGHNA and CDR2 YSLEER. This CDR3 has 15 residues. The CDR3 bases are TGCGCCAGCAGCCAAGGAACGATGGGGGCGGATGGCTACACCTTC. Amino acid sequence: CASSQGTMGADGYTF.